The next 25 T cell receptor beta chains were all read from a single sample in a study of regulatory and conventional T cells in RAG deficiency. Sequenced by immunoSEQ multiplex PCR; TCRdb stores in-frame clones only, minus some. This sample has around 37,000 clones, with 70% to 90% found just once. A further study also used this sample, focusing on regulatory T cells. From that paper: Primers: 52 TRBV forward and 13 TRBJ reverse.

The material sequenced was CD8+ T cells sorted from blood. These receptors came from a human donor in good health.

The chain couples TRBV2 to TRBJ2-1; D ambiguous. This CDR3 region has 10 residues. Trimming left V 10 bases short and J 6 bases short, with 7 bases between. CDR1 SNHLY and CDR2 FYNNEI come from the germline V gene. CDR3 sequence (DNA): TGTGCCACCCATCGCAATGAGCAGTTCTTC. This sequence encodes CATHRNEQFF.

V and J are TRBV5-1 and TRBJ2-3; D is perhaps TRBD2 (6 bases). The CDR3 consists of 17 residues. V lost 2 bases, J lost 3 bases, and 19 bases lay in between. The V gene's germline CDR1 is SGHRS and CDR2 YFSETQ. Here the CDR3 DNA reads TGCGCCAGCAGCTTATTCGACTCAGCGGGTGTGACAGATACGCAGTATTTT. Translating it yields CASSLFDSAGVTDTQYF.

The J gene is TRBJ1-1, the V gene TRBV6-1, with D maybe TRBD1 (6 bases). This CDR3 is 14 amino acids long. The V gene lost 7 bases and the J gene lost 0 bases, with 12 bases spanning the gap. Germline V lookup: CDR1 MNHNS, CDR2 SASEGT. CDR3 residues: CASNPGHMNTEAFF. The CDR3 region has the DNA TGTGCCAGCAATCCGGGACATATGAACACTGAAGCTTTCTTT.

V gene TRBV27 combines with J gene TRBJ1-2, with D unresolved. The V and J ends lost 6 bases and 8 bases respectively, with 13 bases between them. Germline CDR1 and CDR2: MNHEY and SMNVEV (reference sequence). This CDR3 has 12 residues. The CDR3 region has the DNA TGTGCCAGCAGAGGAGTTCTCGGCGGCTACACCTTC. This encodes CASRGVLGGYTF.

V and J are TRBV7-8 and TRBJ1-4; the D is unclear. The CDR3 length is 16 residues. Germline V CDR1 and CDR2: SGHVS, FQNEAQ. Deletions cut 1 base from V and 3 bases from J, with 12 bases between. The CDR3 region is CASSLVTGSANEKLFF. The CDR3 DNA reads as TGTGCCAGCAGCTTAGTAACGGGATCAGCTAATGAAAAACTGTTTTTT. The full variable domain, in which reference TRBV7-8 and TRBJ1-4 provide the parts outside the CDR3, is GAGVSQSPRYKVAKRGQDVALRCDPISGHVSLFWYQQALGQGPEFLTYFQNEAQLDKSGLPSDRFFAERPEGSVSTLKIQRTQQEDSAVYLCASSLVTGSANEKLFFGSGTQLSVL.

This chain joins TRBV5-1 and TRBJ1-2, with 7 positions matching TRBD1. Germline V CDR1 and CDR2: SGHRS, YFSETQ. This CDR3 has 14 residues. V shed 0 bases and J 8 bases; nucleotides not matched to a gene: 7. CDR3 residues: CASSLATGVGGYTF. In DNA form, the CDR3 reads TGCGCCAGCAGCTTGGCCACAGGGGTGGGGGGCTACACCTTC.

The chain has TRBV29-1 and TRBJ1-2, with D possibly being TRBD1 (5 bases). Germline loops: CDR1 SQVTM, CDR2 ANQGSEA. Between the trimmed V and J ends, which lost 0 bases and 4 bases, there was a span of 12 bases. The CDR3 is made up of 14 amino acids. The chain's CDR3 is CSVEDRAVPYGYTF. The DNA of the CDR3 is TGCAGCGTTGAAGACAGGGCGGTACCCTATGGCTACACCTTC.

The genes are TRBV11-2 and TRBJ2-1, with 7 bases fitting TRBD1. Trimming removed 3 bases from V and 2 bases from J; junction bases left unmatched: 10. CDR3 length: 17 amino acids. In germline, CDR1 is SGHAT, CDR2 FQNNGV. This chain's CDR3 is CASSFTLTGYTYNEQFF. CDR3 nucleotide sequence: TGTGCCAGCAGCTTCACCTTGACAGGGTACACCTACAATGAGCAGTTCTTC.

The V and J genes are TRBV9 and TRBJ1-3; tentatively, D is TRBD1 (6 bases). Germline CDR1 is SGDLS and CDR2 is YYNGEE. With 3 bases removed from V and 4 bases from J, the gap between germline ends came to 14 bases. CDR3 size: 15 residues. Here the CDR3 DNA reads TGTGCCAGCAGCGCCCCCGGGACAACCGGAAACACCATATATTTT. As protein: CASSAPGTTGNTIYF. The entire variable domain, with the rest obtained from reference TRBV9 and TRBJ1-3, is as follows: DSGVTQTPKHLITATGQRVTLRCSPRSGDLSVYWYQQSLDQGLQFLIQYYNGEERAKGNILERFSAQQFPDLHSELNLSSLELGDSALYFCASSAPGTTGNTIYFGEGSWLTVV.

This clone turned up a few times. As DNA, the CDR3 is TGTGCCAGCAGCCAGGAGAGTGAAAAACTGTTTTTT. This gives the protein CASSQESEKLFF. This chain links TRBV7-9 with TRBJ1-4; D is uncertain. Trimming left V 5 bases short and J 7 bases short, with 8 bases between. The CDR3 loop spans 12 amino acids. CDR1 SEHNR and CDR2 FQNEAQ come from the germline V gene (reference sequence).

The chain joins TRBV18 to TRBJ2-1; TRBD2 matches 8 bases. CDR1 KGHSH and CDR2 LQKENI come from the germline V gene. The CDR3 is made up of 17 amino acids. Unmatched junction bases numbered 8, after V lost 0 bases and J lost 4 bases. The CDR3: CASSPPSSSGIYNEQFF. The CDR3 bases are TGTGCCAGCTCACCACCTAGTAGTAGCGGGATTTACAATGAGCAGTTCTTC.

The chain joins TRBV2 to TRBJ1-1; D is unclear. The germline gives CDR1 SNHLY, CDR2 FYNNEI. The CDR3 has 15 amino acids. V lost 1 base and J lost 4, with 13 bases in between. The CDR3 spells CASSEEGQLATEAFF. The CDR3 bases are TGTGCCAGCAGTGAAGAAGGGCAGTTGGCCACTGAAGCTTTCTTT.

The chain is built from TRBV6-1 and TRBJ2-7, with D perhaps TRBD2 (6 bases). Germline loops: CDR1 MNHNS, CDR2 SASEGT. This CDR3 is built from 15 residues. V was cut by 4 bases and J by 1 base, with 14 bases left in between. For the CDR3, the DNA is TGTGCCAGCAGTGGACTAGACAGACCTTCCTACGAGCAGTACTTC. Translated, it gives CASSGLDRPSYEQYF.

V gene TRBV27 combines with J gene TRBJ1-1, with unresolved D. Germline CDR1 is MNHEY and CDR2 is SMNVEV (reference sequence). There are 13 residues in the CDR3. With 1 base removed from V and 1 base from J, the gap between germline ends came to 4 bases. The CDR3 bases are TGTGCCAGCAGTTTATTGAAGAACACTGAAGCTTTCTTT. The encoded protein is CASSLLKNTEAFF.

The chain has TRBV2 and TRBJ2-6; TRBD2 might be the D (6 bases). Germline values: CDR1 SNHLY, CDR2 FYNNEI. V was cut by 10 bases and J by 2 bases, with 12 bases left in between. The CDR3 covers 14 residues. The CDR3 region is CATREQTGANVLTF. CDR3 nucleotides: TGTGCCACCCGGGAGCAGACTGGGGCCAACGTCCTGACTTTC.

Only one count was recorded for this clone. V gene TRBV9 combines with J gene TRBJ2-1, with 9 bases that match TRBD2. Germline V gene data show CDR1 as SGDLS and CDR2 as YYNGEE. V trimming: 4 bases; J trimming: 4 bases; junction bases outside the gene matches: 6. The CDR3 spans 15 residues. Here the CDR3 DNA reads TGTGCCAGCAGCTCCTCGAGCGGGGGGTACAATGAGCAGTTCTTC. Its protein product is CASSSSSGGYNEQFF.

Comment on this clone: Within the sample, other DNA sequences also encode this same CDR3. The V gene is TRBV19, the J gene TRBJ1-2; no clear D gene. The CDR3 consists of 14 residues. The germline V gene encodes CDR1 LNHDA and CDR2 SQIVND (reference sequence). V gave up 10 bases and J gave up 8 bases, with 23 bases separating them. In DNA, the CDR3 is TGTGCCACCCTTGATGAGAGGAAGCTCGACGGCTACACCTTC. Its translation is CATLDERKLDGYTF.

The chain employs TRBV6-5 and TRBJ2-1, with 7 bases identical to TRBD2. CDR1 and CDR2 (germline): MNHEY, SVGAGI. Trimming removed 6 bases from V and 6 bases from J; junction bases left unmatched: 8. CDR3 length: 14 residues. For the CDR3, the DNA is TGTGCCAGCAGCCCCCCGGGAGGTATCAATGAGCAGTTCTTC. It codes for CASSPPGGINEQFF.

This rearrangement joins TRBV6-5 to TRBJ2-7; possibly TRBD2 for D (5 bases). The V and J ends lost 6 bases and 4 bases respectively, with 16 bases between them. The CDR3 has 14 amino acids. The V gene's germline CDR1 is MNHEY and CDR2 SVGAGI. CDR3 protein: CASRPGLWGYEQYF. Written as DNA, the CDR3 is TGTGCCAGCAGACCCGGACTGTGGGGATACGAGCAGTACTTC.

The chain is built from TRBV7-9 and TRBJ1-5, with TRBD1 matching 12 bases. The CDR3 has 15 residues. Germline V gene lookup returns CDR1 SEHNR and CDR2 FQNEAQ (reference sequence). Trimming removed 5 bases from V and 6 bases from J; junction bases left unmatched: 5. CDR3 region: CASSPGQGAAQPQHF. CDR3 coding DNA: TGTGCCAGCAGCCCGGGACAGGGGGCCGCTCAGCCCCAGCATTTT.

The chain joins TRBV15 to TRBJ2-7; a weak D match, TRBD1 (6 bases). The CDR3 loop spans 15 amino acids. The V gene lost 0 bases and the J gene lost 3 bases, with 12 bases spanning the gap. CDR1 is LNHNV and CDR2 is YYDKDF in the germline V gene (reference sequence). The CDR3 here is CATSRDRRGHYEQYF. CDR3 nucleotide sequence: TGTGCCACCAGCAGAGACCGCAGGGGACACTACGAGCAGTACTTC.

V gene TRBV11-2 combines with J gene TRBJ1-6; D is ambiguous. V was pared by 7 bases and J by 6 bases, with 19 bases between. The CDR3 has 16 residues. The germline V gene has CDR1 SGHAT and CDR2 FQNNGV. The CDR3 DNA reads TGTGCCAGCAAGCTCCCAGGTCGGGAAGTTAATTCACCCCTCCACTTT. Translated: CASKLPGREVNSPLHF.

The chain carries TRBV5-5 and TRBJ1-5; D gene uncertain. This CDR3 has 18 amino acids. From germline, CDR1 is SGHKS and CDR2 YYEKEE (reference sequence). V shed 0 bases and J shed 0 bases, with 16 bases lying between them. CDR3 region: CASSLASLAADSNQPQHF. The CDR3, as DNA: TGTGCCAGCAGCTTGGCCAGTTTGGCAGCCGATAGCAATCAGCCCCAGCATTTT. Drawing the rest from reference TRBV5-5 and TRBJ1-5, the complete variable domain is DAGVTQSPTHLIKTRGQQVTLRCSPISGHKSVSWYQQVLGQGPQFIFQYYEKEERGRGNFPDRFSARQFPNYSSELNVNALLLGDSALYLCASSLASLAADSNQPQHFGDGTRLSIL.

This chain links TRBV2 with TRBJ2-5; 9 bases fit TRBD2. The J call may be faulty, since TRBJ2-7 better matches the DNA end. The CDR3 spans 15 residues. CDR1 is SNHLY and CDR2 is FYNNEI in the germline V gene. This CDR3 reads CASSKSGGSTYEQYF. CDR3 DNA: TGTGCCAGCAGTAAGAGCGGGGGGAGTACCTACGAGCAGTACTTC.

This sequence joins TRBV6-5 and TRBJ1-3, with unresolved D. This CDR3 is 13 amino acids long. Germline CDR1 reads MNHEY; CDR2 reads SVGAGI. V lost 8 bases and J 3 bases, leaving 11 bases between the germline ends. The CDR3 reads CASAPDFGNTIYF. CDR3 nucleotides: TGTGCCAGCGCTCCAGATTTTGGAAACACCATATATTTT.